The text below deals with one TCR beta chain. These data are taken from a study of blood T cell repertoires in COVID-19. Some clones are missing from TCRdb's copy, which holds only in-frame ones; the method was immunoSEQ multiplex PCR. The table lists a few hundred thousand clones, roughly 88% of them singletons. This CDR3 contains 14 residues. CDR1 is GTSNPN and CDR2 is SVGIG in the germline V gene (reference sequence). V lost 1 base and J 5 bases, leaving 14 bases between the germline ends. This sequence joins TRBV30 and TRBJ2-5, with a possible D match to TRBD1 (6 bases). This receptor was obtained from a woman aged 70-85 years with COVID-19, enrolled during active disease. Material for sequencing was peripheral blood. The CDR3 DNA is TGTGCCTGGAGTGGTAATGGGGGCAGTGAGACCCAGTACTTC. Translation gives CAWSGNGGSETQYF.